This TCR beta chain was sequenced for a study of blood T cell repertoires in COVID-19. About the research overall: The samples span acute and convalescent COVID-19 from the United States, Italy and Spain.

Sequencing used immunoSEQ multiplex PCR; TCRdb keeps in-frame clones, though not all of them. The data contain more than 200,000 clones, more than 75% of them seen just once; the ten biggest clones take up roughly 1.7%. Cohort placement rested on clinical history that participants reported themselves. Donors of Cohort 3 who recovered were those that had two negative PCRs, clearance, or symptom resolution. The CDR3 contains 14 residues. V lost 7 bases and J 0 bases, leaving 10 bases between the germline ends. Germline lookup yields CDR1 KGHDR and CDR2 SFDVKD. V is TRBV24-1 and J is TRBJ2-3, with D unclear. The receptor was isolated from a man between 40 and 49 years old who had recovered from COVID-19. The material sequenced was PBMCs or T cells enriched from blood (not recorded which). The CDR3 DNA sequence: TGTGCCACCAGCGCAGTCCTTAGCACAGATACGCAGTATTTT. Residues: CATSAVLSTDTQYF.